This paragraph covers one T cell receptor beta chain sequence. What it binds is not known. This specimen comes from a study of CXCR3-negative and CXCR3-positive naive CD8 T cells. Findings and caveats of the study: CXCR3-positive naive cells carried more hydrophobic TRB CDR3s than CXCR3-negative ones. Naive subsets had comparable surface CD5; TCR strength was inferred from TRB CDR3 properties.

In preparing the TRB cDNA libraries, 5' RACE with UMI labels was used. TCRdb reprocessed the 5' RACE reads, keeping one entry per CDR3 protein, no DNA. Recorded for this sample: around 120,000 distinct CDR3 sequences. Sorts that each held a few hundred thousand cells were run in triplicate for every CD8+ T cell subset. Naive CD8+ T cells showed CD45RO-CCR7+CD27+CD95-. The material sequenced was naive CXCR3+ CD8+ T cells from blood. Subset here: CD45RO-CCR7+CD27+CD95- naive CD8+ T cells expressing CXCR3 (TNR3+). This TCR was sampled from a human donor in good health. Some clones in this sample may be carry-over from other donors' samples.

The CDR3 is CASSQGRGESYEQYF. The chain has TRBV4-3 and TRBJ2-7; TCRdb's D gene call, TRBD1, goes unchecked for lack of DNA. CDR1 and CDR2 (germline): LGHNA, YSLEER. CDR3 size: 15 residues.